The 29 T cell receptor beta chains below come from one sample, sequenced in a study of CD8 T cells in ankylosing spondylitis. Via MiXCR, TCRdb re-called the 5' RACE reads, giving one row per CDR3 protein. Of 200,000 to 250,000 distinct CDR3 sequences in the sample, roughly a tenth are singletons; the top ten hold over 20%. Sequenced: blood, either unsorted or a sorted T cell fraction (not recorded which). Every receptor here comes from a male donor with ankylosing spondylitis or in good health (not recorded which).

This clonotype showed up many times. The gene calls are TRBV10-3 and TRBJ2-1; TRBD1 might be the D (5 bases). The CDR3 spans 16 residues. The V and J ends lost 6 bases and 0 bases respectively, with 15 bases between them. In germline, CDR1 is ENHRY, CDR2 SYGVKD. DNA of the CDR3: TGTGCCATCAGCCCGACAGCCCTGAGCTCCTACAATGAGCAGTTCTTC. It encodes CAISPTALSSYNEQFF.

This clonotype was counted many times. The chain recombines TRBV15 with TRBJ2-1; D is uncertain. The V and J ends lost 0 bases and 12 bases respectively, with 9 bases between them. CDR1 is LNHNV and CDR2 is YYDKDF in the germline V gene (reference sequence). The CDR3 extends over 12 amino acids. The CDR3 region is CATSRDHRTQFF. In DNA, the CDR3 is TGTGCCACCAGCAGAGATCACCGTACGCAGTTCTTC.

This clonotype was detected only a few times. The chain is built from TRBV18 and TRBJ2-7; D remains ambiguous. Germline lookup yields CDR1 KGHSH and CDR2 LQKENI. This CDR3 spans 13 amino acids. Trimming removed 3 bases at V and 6 bases at J, with 12 bases between. CDR3 protein: CASSPKKSGEQYF. The CDR3 DNA sequence: TGTGCCAGCTCACCCAAAAAGTCGGGCGAGCAGTACTTC.

This clonotype came up a few times. The V gene is TRBV12-3 or TRBV12-4, the J gene TRBJ1-2, with 8 bases fitting TRBD1. CDR3 length equals 15 residues. Unmatched junction bases numbered 9, after V lost 3 bases and J lost 6 bases. The CDR3 DNA sequence: TGTGCCAGCAGTTTCGGACAGGGAACTCGGGATGGCTACACCTTC. It translates to CASSFGQGTRDGYTF.

This clonotype was seen only a few times. The chain couples TRBV27 to TRBJ2-3; 9 bases are a match to TRBD2. V dropped 5 bases and J dropped 11; count of bases not matched to a gene: 11. CDR3 length: 14 residues. Germline CDR1 and CDR2: MNHEY and SMNVEV (reference sequence). The CDR3 region is CASSGVAGAGEQYF. Written as DNA, the CDR3 is TGTGCCAGCAGTGGAGTAGCGGGGGCCGGAGAGCAGTATTTT.

This clonotype has at least ten counts. The V call is TRBV14, the J call TRBJ1-2; D possibly corresponds to TRBD1 (6 bases). V was pared by 4 bases and J by 4 bases, with 16 bases between. The length of the CDR3 is 15 residues. Looked up from germline, CDR1 is SGHDN and CDR2 is FVKESK. CDR3 residues: CASSRGGEGSYGYTF. The CDR3 bases are TGTGCCAGCAGCCGAGGGGGTGAGGGCTCCTATGGCTACACCTTC.

This clonotype was found many times. CDR3 in amino acids: CASTTTGTDTQYF. Here the CDR3 DNA reads TGCGCCAGCACCACGACAGGGACAGATACGCAGTATTTT. This chain links TRBV5-1 with TRBJ2-3, with 7 bases identical to TRBD1. Germline V gives CDR1 SGHRS, CDR2 YFSETQ. The CDR3 is made up of 13 amino acids. V lost 6 bases and J lost 3; bases outside the gene matches: 4.

Worth noting for this clonotype: An end of the junction differs from the germline gene, which may be a read error. The gene calls are TRBV19 and TRBJ2-1; 8 nucleotides line up with TRBD1. The CDR3 contains 14 residues. From germline, CDR1 is LNHDA and CDR2 SQIVND (reference sequence). The DNA for the CDR3 is TGTGCCAGTTGTATGGACAGGGCGGGCAATGAGCAGTTCTTC. Translated, it gives CASCMDRAGNEQFF.

The CDR3 nucleotides read TGCAGCGTCGGACTAGCGGGGGGGGCGGAGACCCAGTACTTC. Its protein is CSVGLAGGAETQYF. The chain recombines TRBV29-1 with TRBJ2-5; 15 positions match TRBD2. Germline CDR1 SQVTM, CDR2 ANQGSEA. CDR3 length: 14 residues. J lost 5 bases, V lost 6 bases, and 4 bases had no gene match.

This clonotype was counted many times. J is TRBJ1-2 and V is TRBV4-2; TRBD1 is a possible D gene (5 bases). CDR3 length: 15 amino acids. Trimming shortened V by 3 bases and J by 4 bases, and 15 bases separated the two germline ends. Germline values: CDR1 LGHNA, CDR2 YNFKEQ. CDR3 protein: CASSHVSGISYGYTF. The CDR3 coding sequence is TGTGCCAGCAGCCATGTATCAGGGATTTCCTATGGCTACACCTTC.

In its sample, this clonotype was seen many times. The J gene is TRBJ1-1, the V gene TRBV13; D is ambiguous. Per germline, CDR1 PRHDT and CDR2 FYEKMQ (reference sequence). Between the trimmed V and J ends, which lost 1 base and 0 bases, there was a span of 9 bases. This CDR3 has 15 amino acids. DNA for the CDR3: TGTGCCAGCAGCTTAGATCCGGAAATGAACACTGAAGCTTTCTTT. This sequence encodes CASSLDPEMNTEAFF.

On this clonotype itself: Its ends do not fully match the called genes, so a read error is possible. V usage is TRBV10-3 and J usage is TRBJ2-5; no reliable D call. Germline loops: CDR1 ENHRY, CDR2 SYGVKD. The CDR3 is 13 residues long. The CDR3 protein is CAISDPVQEIQYF. Here the CDR3 DNA reads TGTGCCATCAGTGATCCAGTTCAAGAGATCCAGTACTTC.

This clonotype was detected only a few times. The chain has TRBV10-3 and TRBJ2-3; 12 bases are shared with TRBD2. The CDR3 loop spans 15 amino acids. With 6 bases clipped from V and 3 bases from J, the junction kept 4 bases outside the gene matches. The V gene's germline CDR1 is ENHRY and CDR2 SYGVKD. Written as DNA, the CDR3 is TGTGCCATCAGGCCTGGACTAGCGGGGACAGATACGCAGTATTTT. It specifies CAIRPGLAGTDTQYF.

This clonotype was observed many times. This chain joins TRBV11-2 and TRBJ2-3; D is possibly TRBD2 (6 bases). The length of the CDR3 is 16 residues. Trimming cost V 5 bases and J 2 bases, with 17 bases left between them. Germline V CDR1 and CDR2: SGHAT, FQNNGV. In DNA, the CDR3 is TGTGCCAGCAGCCTCGGACGGGGAGGATACACAGATACGCAGTATTTT. Translated: CASSLGRGGYTDTQYF. Using reference TRBV11-2 and TRBJ2-3 for the parts outside the CDR3, the full variable domain is EAGVAQSPRYKIIEKRQSVAFWCNPISGHATLYWYQQILGQGPKLLIQFQNNGVVDDSQLPKDRFSAERLKGVDSTLKIQPAKLEDSAVYLCASSLGRGGYTDTQYFGPGTRLTVL.

This clonotype came up many times. The chain recombines TRBV20-1 with TRBJ2-3, with D possibly being TRBD2 (7 bases). The V end was cut by 2 bases, the J end by 3 bases, with 15 bases between. CDR3 length: 15 amino acids. Germline V lookup: CDR1 DFQATT, CDR2 SNEGSKA (reference sequence). The DNA for the CDR3 is TGCAGTGCTAGATCCCCGGGGGGCGGAACAGATACGCAGTATTTT. It codes for CSARSPGGGTDTQYF.

This clonotype turned up a few times. V and J are TRBV20-1 and TRBJ1-3, with 7 bases aligning to TRBD1. The CDR3 length is 13 residues. V lost 5 bases, J lost 4 bases, and 5 bases stayed unmatched. Germline CDR1 is DFQATT and CDR2 is SNEGSKA (reference sequence). The CDR3 DNA sequence: TGCAGTGCTGGGGACAGTAGGGGAAACACCATATATTTT. This translates into CSAGDSRGNTIYF.

The V gene is TRBV5-6, the J gene TRBJ1-1; D is unresolved. CDR1 is SGHDT and CDR2 is YYEEEE in the germline V gene. Trimming left V 1 base short and J 2 bases short, with 3 bases between. The CDR3 consists of 12 residues. CDR3 loop: CASSLSNTEAFF. In nucleotides, the CDR3 is TGTGCCAGCAGCTTGAGCAACACTGAAGCTTTCTTT.

This clonotype has ten or more counts. The V and J genes are TRBV28 and TRBJ2-1; D tentatively reads TRBD1 or TRBD2 (5 bases each). Germline values: CDR1 MDHEN, CDR2 SYDVKM. Trimming removed 3 bases from V and 0 bases from J, with 9 bases in between. The CDR3 loop spans 15 amino acids. The CDR3 is CASSLGTGSYNEQFF. CDR3 coding DNA: TGTGCCAGCAGTTTGGGGACCGGCTCCTACAATGAGCAGTTCTTC.

Ten or more counts support this clonotype. V and J are TRBV5-1 and TRBJ2-1; D perhaps matches TRBD2 (6 bases). Germline V gene data show CDR1 as SGHRS and CDR2 as YFSETQ. The length of the CDR3 is 17 residues. Trimming stripped 4 bases from V and 5 bases from J, with 22 bases between. Here the CDR3 DNA reads TGCGCCAGCAGCCTCTTCCTGGGCCGGGACTTCAACAATGAGCAGTTCTTC. Protein: CASSLFLGRDFNNEQFF. Looking up the rest from reference TRBV5-1 and TRBJ2-1 gives the full variable domain: KAGVTQTPRYLIKTRGQQVTLSCSPISGHRSVSWYQQTPGQGLQFLFEYFSETQRNKGNFPGRFSGRQFSNSRSEMNVSTLELGDSALYLCASSLFLGRDFNNEQFFGPGTRLTVL.

This clonotype was recorded a few times. This sequence joins TRBV5-1 and TRBJ2-3; 7 nucleotides agree with TRBD1. CDR3 size: 14 residues. Trimming cost V 7 bases and J 5 bases; bases outside gene matches: 10. Germline CDR1 and CDR2: SGHRS and YFSETQ. In DNA form, the CDR3 reads TGCGCCAGCGACTCAACAGGGGTCGGAGATACGCAGTATTTT. Residues: CASDSTGVGDTQYF.

This rearrangement joins TRBV25-1 to TRBJ2-3; D is ambiguous. Trimming left V 3 bases short and J 3 bases short, with 19 bases between. There are 17 residues in the CDR3. CDR1 and CDR2 (germline): MGHDK, SYGVNS. The CDR3, as DNA: TGTGCCAGCAGTGAGATCGACACCCCTAAAGCGACAGATACGCAGTATTTT. Translating it yields CASSEIDTPKATDTQYF.

This clonotype was detected ten times or more. The genes are TRBV5-1 and TRBJ2-5; 10 positions match TRBD2. This CDR3 has 15 amino acids. V was clipped by 3 bases and J by 3 bases; unmatched bases: 5. Germline V gives CDR1 SGHRS, CDR2 YFSETQ. For the CDR3, the DNA is TGCGCCAGCAGCTACGGGACTAGCGATGAAGAGACCCAGTACTTC. Its translation is CASSYGTSDEETQYF.

This clonotype showed up many times. The V call is TRBV5-6, the J call TRBJ1-1, with no clear D. Trimming stripped 7 bases from V and 1 base from J, with 14 bases between. This CDR3 is 14 amino acids long. From germline, CDR1 is SGHDT and CDR2 YYEEEE. CDR3 loop: CASLRRGKNTEAFF. DNA for the CDR3: TGTGCCAGCTTGAGGCGGGGAAAGAACACTGAAGCTTTCTTT.

There are many counts of this clonotype. V and J are TRBV5-1 and TRBJ2-7; 7 nucleotides line up with TRBD2. Germline V CDR1 and CDR2: SGHRS, YFSETQ. Trimming removed 4 bases from V and 2 bases from J; junction bases left unmatched: 9. The CDR3 totals 15 residues. CDR3 coding DNA: TGCGCCAGCAGCCCGTTACCCGGGACTACCTACGAGCAGTACTTC. Its translation: CASSPLPGTTYEQYF.

A remark on this clonotype: A read error may explain this, as a much larger clone is one base away. The V gene is TRBV20-1, the J gene TRBJ2-7; D might be TRBD1 (6 bases). This CDR3 is built from 12 residues. CDR1 is DFQATT, CDR2 SNEGSKA, per germline (reference sequence). CDR3 region: CRARITGFEQYF. CDR3 sequence (DNA): TGCAGGGCTAGAATAACAGGGTTCGAGCAGTACTTC.

In its sample, this clonotype was seen many times. The J gene is TRBJ2-7, the V gene TRBV25-1; tentatively, D is TRBD2 (5 bases). CDR1 is MGHDK and CDR2 is SYGVNS in the germline V gene. V was shortened by 3 bases and J by 4 bases, with 13 bases between the two germline ends. The length of the CDR3 is 14 residues. CDR3 in amino acids: CASSDTFEGYEQYF. Written as DNA, the CDR3 is TGTGCCAGCAGTGATACTTTCGAGGGTTACGAGCAGTACTTC.

This clonotype was observed at least ten times. The chain couples TRBV29-1 to TRBJ2-2, with 9 bases aligning to TRBD1. Trimming cost V 4 bases and J 4 bases; bases outside gene matches: 10. CDR3 length: 16 amino acids. Germline CDR1 and CDR2: SQVTM and ANQGSEA. The CDR3 loop is CSVGKQGAVSTGELFF. DNA for the CDR3: TGCAGCGTTGGAAAACAGGGGGCTGTTAGCACCGGGGAGCTGTTTTTT.

This clonotype was observed many times. The chain uses TRBV5-1 and TRBJ2-3; tentative D call: TRBD1 (5 bases). Germline V lookup: CDR1 SGHRS, CDR2 YFSETQ. This CDR3 has 15 residues. V gave up 3 bases and J gave up 5 bases, with 16 bases separating them. The CDR3 nucleotides read TGCGCCAGCAGCTCTAACGCAGGGTATCAAGATACGCAGTATTTT. Residues: CASSSNAGYQDTQYF.

This clonotype has ten or more counts. The J gene is TRBJ2-7, the V gene TRBV5-1; D not resolved. Germline-derived CDR1 and CDR2 are SGHRS and YFSETQ. The CDR3 loop spans 14 amino acids. Trimming left V 3 bases short and J 0 bases short, with 10 bases between. The CDR3 is CASSSPPSSYEQYF. CDR3 nucleotides: TGCGCCAGCAGCTCCCCCCCGAGCTCCTACGAGCAGTACTTC.